Presented here are 26 T cell receptor beta chains from one specimen sequenced in a study of blood T cell repertoires in COVID-19 (dated by TCRdb to about 2020). The library was made by the immunoSEQ multiplex PCR assay. Here the immuneACCESS table is served through TCRdb, limited to in-frame sequences with V and J called. Missing clones are a known gap in these copies; in checked studies unresolved V genes cover under half, and the rest lacks a known reason. This sample comprises more than 95,000 clones, roughly nine tenths of them detected only once. The biggest ten clones account for 7.7% of the sample. Specimen: peripheral blood. Receptor source: a human donor in a cohort sampled during active COVID-19.

J is TRBJ1-1 and V is TRBV2; a possible D gene is TRBD1 (6 bases). The germline V gene has CDR1 SNHLY and CDR2 FYNNEI. This CDR3 contains 12 residues. V was clipped by 4 bases and J by 6 bases, with 9 bases between them. The CDR3 region has the DNA TGTGCCAGCAGTGGTGGACAGCCTGAAGCTTTCTTT. Protein sequence: CASSGGQPEAFF.

The CDR3 loop is CASSSQQGYEQYF. In nucleotides, the CDR3 is TGTGCCAGTAGTTCCCAACAGGGCTACGAGCAGTACTTC. V is TRBV19 and J is TRBJ2-7, with D possibly matching TRBD1 (6 bases). Germline CDR1 LNHDA, CDR2 SQIVND (reference sequence). The CDR3 totals 13 residues. V lost 5 bases, J lost 3 bases, and 11 bases lay in between.

The chain recombines TRBV2 with TRBJ2-1; TRBD1 is a possible D gene (6 bases). Germline V CDR1 and CDR2: SNHLY, FYNNEI. Trimming left V 5 bases short and J 4 bases short, with 12 bases between. The length of the CDR3 is 14 residues. The CDR3 nucleotides read TGTGCCAGCAGTCCCCGGGACATTTACAATGAGCAGTTCTTC. Protein product: CASSPRDIYNEQFF.

In this sample, this clone turned up once. The chain has TRBV19 and TRBJ2-1; the match to TRBD2 covers 7 bases. CDR1 and CDR2 (germline): LNHDA, SQIVND (reference sequence). The CDR3 totals 15 residues. With 5 bases clipped from V and 5 bases from J, the junction kept 9 bases outside the gene matches. The DNA of the CDR3 is TGTGCCAGTAGTCGGAGTAGCGGGTTCAACAATGAGCAGTTCTTC. Protein sequence: CASSRSSGFNNEQFF.

The chain's CDR3 is CASRGTSGRGEQYF. CDR3 nucleotides: TGCGCCAGCAGGGGGACTAGCGGGAGGGGTGAGCAGTACTTC. The chain carries TRBV10-2 and TRBJ2-7, with TRBD2 matching over 16 bases. The V gene's germline CDR1 is WSHSY and CDR2 SAAADI. With 6 bases clipped from V and 7 bases from J, the junction kept 3 bases outside the gene matches. The CDR3 loop spans 14 amino acids.

The chain employs TRBV5-4 and TRBJ1-2; the D is unclear. CDR3 length equals 15 residues. Germline CDR1 reads SGHNT; CDR2 reads YYREEE (reference sequence). The V end lost 3 bases, the J end lost 1 base, and 13 bases lay between the germline ends. The CDR3 is CASSSGLGSNYGYTF. CDR3 in DNA: TGTGCCAGCAGCTCCGGATTGGGGAGTAACTATGGCTACACCTTC.

The chain carries TRBV7-3 and TRBJ2-1; 9 bases align to TRBD1. The CDR3 is made up of 14 amino acids. The germline gives CDR1 SGHTA, CDR2 FQGTGA. J lost 7 bases, V lost 5 bases, and 6 bases had no gene match. The CDR3 region has the DNA TGTGCCAGCAGCCGGGACAGGGCGAGGAATGAGCAGTTCTTC. Amino acid sequence: CASSRDRARNEQFF.

This chain joins TRBV10-1 and TRBJ2-3, with D hard to call. CDR1 WNHNN and CDR2 SYGVQD come from the germline V gene (reference sequence). This CDR3 spans 12 amino acids. V gave up 3 bases and J gave up 2 bases, with 3 bases separating them. This CDR3 is CASSDNTDTQYF. CDR3 nucleotide sequence: TGCGCCAGCAGTGATAACACAGATACGCAGTATTTT.

This chain uses TRBV27 with TRBJ2-1; D remains ambiguous. This CDR3 region has 13 residues. Germline V gene data show CDR1 as MNHEY and CDR2 as SMNVEV (reference sequence). The V and J ends lost 3 bases and 7 bases respectively, with 10 bases between them. Here the CDR3 DNA reads TGTGCCAGCAGTTTTGCTGAAGAGAATGAGCAGTTCTTC. Amino acids: CASSFAEENEQFF.

The chain joins TRBV20-1 to TRBJ1-1; D gene uncertain. Germline V CDR1 and CDR2: DFQATT, SNEGSKA (reference sequence). This CDR3 has 11 amino acids. The V end lost 4 bases, the J end lost 5 bases, and 8 bases lay between the germline ends. CDR3 bases: TGCAGTGCTACAGGCGGGACTGAAGCTTTCTTT. Translation: CSATGGTEAFF.

V usage is TRBV7-9 and J usage is TRBJ1-4; 9 bases are a match to TRBD1. Unmatched junction bases numbered 12, after V lost 5 bases and J lost 8 bases. This CDR3 is 16 amino acids long. Per the germline V gene, CDR1 is SEHNR and CDR2 is FQNEAQ (reference sequence). The CDR3 protein is CASSQTTGQGGEKLFF. The CDR3 nucleotides read TGTGCCAGCAGCCAGACAACGGGACAGGGAGGAGAAAAACTGTTTTTT.

The V call is TRBV19, the J call TRBJ1-1, with D perhaps TRBD1 (6 bases). The CDR3 has 13 residues. CDR1 and CDR2 (germline): LNHDA, SQIVND (reference sequence). Trimming took 5 bases from V and 4 from J, leaving 11 bases between them. CDR3 DNA: TGTGCCAGTAGTCTGATGGGGGCCACTGAAGCTTTCTTT. It translates to CASSLMGATEAFF.

V is TRBV7-8 and J is TRBJ2-7, with 7 bases that match TRBD2. The V gene end was trimmed by 3 bases and the J gene end by 5 bases; junction bases not matched to a gene: 4. The CDR3 sequence is 13 residues long. From germline, CDR1 is SGHVS and CDR2 FQNEAQ. Here the CDR3 DNA reads TGTGCCAGCAGCTTCCTAGCGGTCCACGAGCAGTACTTC. Its protein product is CASSFLAVHEQYF.

The V and J genes are TRBV29-1 and TRBJ1-1; D remains ambiguous. This CDR3 region has 14 residues. The germline gives CDR1 SQVTM, CDR2 ANQGSEA. Deletions cut 4 bases from V and 4 bases from J, with 16 bases between. The CDR3 sequence is CSVVEVPLFTEAFF. CDR3 nucleotide sequence: TGCAGCGTTGTGGAGGTTCCCCTCTTCACTGAAGCTTTCTTT.

This rearrangement joins TRBV3-1 (or the pseudogene TRBV3-2) to TRBJ2-7, with 8 nucleotides matching TRBD2. CDR3 size: 15 residues. J lost 6 bases, V lost 1 base, and 8 bases had no gene match. Germline-derived CDR1 and CDR2 are LGHDT and YNNKEL (reference sequence). CDR3 protein: CASSQAASGRLEQYF. The CDR3 region has the DNA TGTGCCAGCAGCCAAGCGGCTAGCGGGCGCCTCGAGCAGTACTTC.

The V and J genes are TRBV5-6 and TRBJ2-1; TRBD2 is a possible D gene (5 bases). V dropped 4 bases and J dropped 8 bases, with 19 bases sitting between them. Germline V CDR1 and CDR2: SGHDT, YYEEEE. The CDR3 has 15 residues. The CDR3 protein is CASSRPGLGLDEQFF. The CDR3 DNA is TGTGCCAGCAGCCGACCTGGACTGGGGTTGGATGAGCAGTTCTTC. Using reference TRBV5-6 and TRBJ2-1 for the parts outside the CDR3, the full variable domain is DAGVTQSPTHLIKTRGQQVTLRCSPKSGHDTVSWYQQALGQGPQFIFQYYEEEERQRGNFPDRFSGHQFPNYSSELNVNALLLGDSALYLCASSRPGLGLDEQFFGPGTRLTVL.

The chain carries TRBV27 and TRBJ1-4; possibly TRBD1 for D (6 bases). The ends were cut back, 8 bases at V and 7 bases at J, with 14 bases in the middle. The germline V gene has CDR1 MNHEY and CDR2 SMNVEV (reference sequence). The CDR3 has 13 amino acids. The CDR3 sequence is CASSNRVTEKLFF. CDR3 DNA sequence: TGTGCCAGCTCAAACAGGGTTACTGAAAAACTGTTTTTT.

The DNA of the CDR3 is TGTGCCAGCAGCTTGAATCCACAAGAGACCCAGTACTTC. Translating it yields CASSLNPQETQYF. This chain links TRBV5-4 with TRBJ2-5; no firm D call. The V gene's germline CDR1 is SGHNT and CDR2 YYREEE (reference sequence). The length of the CDR3 is 13 residues. Deletions cut 1 base from V and 2 bases from J, with 6 bases between.

The gene calls are TRBV5-4 and TRBJ1-1; 8 bases map to TRBD1. This CDR3 contains 15 residues. V trimming: 1 base; J trimming: 2 bases; junction bases outside the gene matches: 4. Looked up from germline, CDR1 is SGHNT and CDR2 is YYREEE (reference sequence). CDR3 DNA: TGTGCCAGCAGCTTGTGGGACAGGACCAACACTGAAGCTTTCTTT. Its translation is CASSLWDRTNTEAFF.

This chain connects TRBV18 to TRBJ2-7; maybe TRBD1 (5 bases). V was trimmed by 3 bases and J by 5 bases, leaving 14 bases between them. CDR1 is KGHSH and CDR2 is LQKENI in the germline V gene. CDR3 length: 14 amino acids. CDR3 sequence: CASSPRQGRHEQYF. The CDR3 region has the DNA TGTGCCAGCTCACCTCGGCAGGGCAGACACGAGCAGTACTTC. Variable domain in full (rest from reference TRBV18 and TRBJ2-7): NAGVMQNPRHLVRRRGQEARLRCSPMKGHSHVYWYRQLPEEGLKFMVYLQKENIIDESGMPKERFSAEFPKEGPSILRIQQVVRGDSAAYFCASSPRQGRHEQYFGPGTRLTVT.

The gene calls are TRBV7-8 and TRBJ2-2; a possible D gene is TRBD2 (6 bases). Trimming took off 6 bases at V and 4 bases at J, with 18 bases between the two ends. This CDR3 is built from 16 residues. In germline, CDR1 is SGHVS, CDR2 FQNEAQ. The CDR3 region is CASRIAGPGSTGELFF. CDR3 in DNA: TGTGCCAGCAGGATCGCGGGACCCGGGAGCACCGGGGAGCTGTTTTTT.

The chain has TRBV7-9 and TRBJ2-2, with D tentatively TRBD1 (5 bases). V shed 2 bases and J shed 7 bases, with 11 bases lying between them. Germline-derived CDR1 and CDR2 are SEHNR and FQNEAQ (reference sequence). There are 14 residues in the CDR3. The CDR3 reads CASSLYRQGGELFF. The CDR3 DNA sequence: TGTGCCAGCAGCTTATACAGGCAAGGCGGGGAGCTGTTTTTT.

The rearrangement joins TRBV23-1 to TRBJ2-3, with 10 bases matching TRBD2. TRBV23-1 belongs to the ORF category, with a function that is uncertain. The CDR3 length is 16 residues. The J segment lost 2 bases and the V segment lost 5 bases, leaving 7 bases of the junction unmatched. CDR3 in amino acids: CASSGGLAPVTDTQYF. In nucleotides, the CDR3 is TGCGCCAGCAGTGGGGGACTAGCGCCCGTCACAGATACGCAGTATTTT.

The genes are TRBV2 and TRBJ1-4; TRBD1 matches at 9 bases. V shed 6 bases, J shed 6 bases, and the junction held 8 bases outside the gene matches. The CDR3 totals 15 residues. Germline assignment: CDR1 SNHLY and CDR2 FYNNEI. CDR3 in amino acids: CASSHQDRGDEKLFF. The CDR3 DNA is TGTGCCAGCAGCCACCAGGACAGGGGAGATGAAAAACTGTTTTTT.

The chain couples TRBV6-5 to TRBJ1-3; D is possibly TRBD1 (5 bases). Germline CDR1 MNHEY, CDR2 SVGAGI. There are 16 residues in the CDR3. Trimming took 4 bases from V and 3 from J, leaving 16 bases between them. This chain's CDR3 is CASSFSGGEDGNTIYF. Written as DNA, the CDR3 is TGTGCCAGCAGTTTTAGCGGAGGGGAGGATGGAAACACCATATATTTT.

This clone was seen once. The chain couples TRBV7-6 to TRBJ2-3; TRBD2 might be the D (6 bases). The CDR3 runs to 16 residues. V was shortened by 5 bases and J by 0 bases, with 15 bases between the two germline ends. CDR1 is SGHVS, CDR2 FNYEAQ, per germline. The CDR3: CASSPRFSGSTDTQYF. The CDR3 DNA sequence: TGTGCCAGCAGCCCCCGGTTTAGCGGTAGCACAGATACGCAGTATTTT.